This TCR beta chain was sequenced during a study of cytomegalovirus exposure and HLA in healthy donors. The wider study: About 85 million unique TCRs from HLA-typed donors were held in an early release of data.

General observations from the study: A later analysis reportedly found fewer N-insertions in an Asian-associated ancestry cluster than the roughly 730-donor mean. Differences between HLA loci emerged in a later analysis of TCR association rates, with DRB1 most and HLA-C fewest.

Turning to this clone: Its antigen remains unidentified.

A multiplex PCR was run with 60 Vbeta primers and 13 Jbeta primers. TCRdb keeps only in-frame clones here, not all; method: immunoSEQ multiplex PCR. This table has approximately 160,000 clones, roughly 80% appearing once. The CDR3 has 16 residues. Germline V gene lookup returns CDR1 SGHVS and CDR2 FQNEAQ. The V and J ends lost 0 bases and 2 bases respectively, with 14 bases between them. The origin of this receptor is a man between 45 and 60 years old in good health and CMV-seropositive. Sequencing used PBMCs. V gene TRBV7-8 combines with J gene TRBJ2-7, with a possible D match to TRBD1 (5 bases). The CDR3 loop reads CASSLARLTATYEQYF. As DNA, the CDR3 is TGTGCCAGCAGCTTAGCCCGCTTGACAGCGACCTACGAGCAGTACTTC. The variable domain in full, completed from reference TRBV7-8 and TRBJ2-7, reads GAGVSQSPRYKVAKRGQDVALRCDPISGHVSLFWYQQALGQGPEFLTYFQNEAQLDKSGLPSDRFFAERPEGSVSTLKIQRTQQEDSAVYLCASSLARLTATYEQYFGPGTRLTVT.